This entry lists 25 T cell receptor beta chains sequenced from one sample in a study of molecular identifiers for immune sequencing clone quantification. TCRdb called the PCR reads again in MiXCR, with one record for every CDR3 protein. The sample records hundreds of thousands of distinct CDR3 sequences, 25% being singletons. Sample: naive CD8+ T cells from blood, with Jurkat cell RNA spiked in. Specified subset: FACS-sorted CD8+CD4-CCR7+CD45RA+ naive T cells. The receptors shown here come from a human donor in good health. Some libraries in this study had Jurkat cell RNA spiked in.

The rearrangement links TRBV12-3 or TRBV12-4 to TRBJ1-5; 7 bases line up with TRBD1. The V gene end was trimmed by 8 bases and the J gene end by 4 bases; junction bases not matched to a gene: 8. CDR3 length equals 14 residues. The CDR3 sequence: CASQRDSSNQPQHF. The CDR3 nucleotides are TGTGCCAGCCAGCGGGACAGTAGTAATCAGCCCCAGCATTTT.

A note on this clonotype: Because it lacks the conserved phenylalanine or tryptophan at the end, this CDR3 is likely a read error. The rearrangement uses TRBV28 and TRBJ2-7; 8 nucleotides align to TRBD1. After removal of 6 bases from V and 6 bases from J, the junction contained 13 bases not matched to a gene. Germline values: CDR1 MDHEN, CDR2 SYDVKM. This CDR3 is built from 15 residues. The CDR3 is CASSLGQGAVGEQYS. The DNA for the CDR3 is TGTGCCAGCAGCCTCGGGCAGGGGGCGGTTGGCGAGCAGTACTCC.

This clonotype came up a few times. The CDR3 sequence: CASSDLTGRIPLHF. In DNA, the CDR3 is TGTGCCAGTAGTGACCTGACAGGTCGAATACCCCTCCACTTT. The rearrangement joins TRBV19 to TRBJ1-6; a possible D gene is TRBD1 (6 bases). With 5 bases removed from V and 12 bases from J, the gap between germline ends came to 17 bases. The germline V gene has CDR1 LNHDA and CDR2 SQIVND (reference sequence). The length of the CDR3 is 14 residues.

With regard to this clonotype: This may be a read error: a much more frequent sequence differs by one nucleotide. The J gene is TRBJ1-1, the V gene TRBV25-1; D gene uncertain. The germline V gene has CDR1 MGHDK and CDR2 SYGVNS. The CDR3 contains 13 residues. Trimming removed 5 bases from V and 4 bases from J, with 11 bases in between. CDR3 bases: TGTGCCAGCAGTACACAGATGAGCACTGAAGCTTTCTTT. Translation: CASSTQMSTEAFF.

Comment on this clonotype: At one end, the junction sequence differs from germline, possibly due to a read error. The chain uses TRBV9 and TRBJ2-5; 10 nucleotides match TRBD2. The CDR3 covers 16 residues. CDR1 is SGDLS and CDR2 is YYNGEE in the germline V gene. CDR3 protein: CASSASGGPYQETEYF. CDR3 nucleotide sequence: TGTGCCAGCAGCGCTAGCGGGGGACCATACCAAGAGACCGAGTACTTC.

This clonotype was detected many times. V and J are TRBV7-9 and TRBJ2-7; D is unclear. Germline CDR1 reads SEHNR; CDR2 reads FQNEAQ (reference sequence). This CDR3 has 13 residues. The germline V and J ends were trimmed by 6 bases and 0 bases, with 9 bases remaining between them. The CDR3 DNA reads as TGTGCCAGCAGACCGTCCAGCTCCTACGAGCAGTACTTC. It yields the protein CASRPSSSYEQYF.

This clonotype was counted many times. The chain couples TRBV4-3 to TRBJ2-7, with 7 bases matching TRBD1. The germline CDR1 and CDR2 sequences are LGHNA and YSLEER. Trimming removed 0 bases from V and 5 bases from J; junction bases left unmatched: 10. The CDR3 loop spans 16 amino acids. CDR3 in amino acids: CASSQDWTGTGNEQYF. DNA for the CDR3: TGCGCCAGCAGCCAAGATTGGACAGGTACTGGGAACGAGCAGTACTTC.

In its sample, this clonotype was seen many times. This chain connects TRBV12-3 or TRBV12-4 to TRBJ1-5; D may be TRBD1 (5 bases). This CDR3 has 14 residues. V was clipped by 2 bases and J by 6 bases, with 11 bases between them. CDR3 nucleotide sequence: TGTGCCAGCAGTTTACAGGGACTACGTCAGCCCCAGCATTTT. Translation: CASSLQGLRQPQHF.

Concerning this clonotype itself: It may be a read error: a sequence one base away is much more abundant. This sequence joins TRBV24-1 and TRBJ2-3; 7 bases are a match to TRBD1. Germline values: CDR1 KGHDR, CDR2 SFDVKD. This CDR3 is 14 amino acids long. The DNA for the CDR3 is TGTGTCACCAGTGACTCGCAGGGGGTAGATACGCAGTATTTT. This translates into CVTSDSQGVDTQYF.

This chain joins TRBV4-3 and TRBJ2-1; 10 bases are shared with TRBD2. Germline V gene data show CDR1 as LGHNA and CDR2 as YSLEER. V lost 1 base, J lost 2 bases, and 5 bases stayed unmatched. This CDR3 has 17 residues. DNA of the CDR3: TGCGCCAGCAGCCAAGGAGCTAGCGGGAGAGCCTACAATGAGCAGTTCTTC. This gives the protein CASSQGASGRAYNEQFF.

As to this clonotype: It may be a read error: a sequence one base away is much more abundant. The conserved final phenylalanine or tryptophan is absent from the CDR3, which likely points to a read error. The V and J genes are TRBV29-1 and TRBJ2-1; a weak D match, TRBD1 (5 bases). The CDR3 is made up of 12 amino acids. In germline, CDR1 is SQVTM, CDR2 ANQGSEA. V lost 1 base to trimming and J lost 8 bases, with 9 bases between them. The CDR3 DNA reads TGCAGCGTTGAAGGAGACAGCGATGAGCAGTTCCTC. This sequence encodes CSVEGDSDEQFL.

Turning to this clonotype: A much larger clone differs from this one at a single base, so this may be a read error. The V and J genes are TRBV29-1 and TRBJ2-5; either TRBD1 or TRBD2 may supply D (5 bases each). The ends were cut back, 0 bases at V and 2 bases at J, with 19 bases in the middle. The germline V gene has CDR1 SQVTM and CDR2 ANQGSEA. This CDR3 has 17 amino acids. The CDR3 DNA follows: TGCAGCGTTGAAGAAACAGGCGGGTACTCCTTACAAGAGACCCAGTACTTC. This translates into CSVEETGGYSLQETQYF.

This clonotype was detected many times. The chain combines TRBV24-1 with TRBJ2-2; 7 bases agree with TRBD1. In germline, CDR1 is KGHDR, CDR2 SFDVKD. The CDR3 runs to 13 residues. The V and J ends lost 9 bases and 7 bases, in that order; junction bases with no gene match: 7. CDR3 region: CATYDRVSGELFF. CDR3 sequence (DNA): TGTGCCACCTACGACAGGGTGAGCGGGGAGCTGTTTTTT.

This clonotype was counted only a few times. The gene calls are TRBV18 and TRBJ2-6; D remains unclear. Trimming removed 0 bases from V and 3 bases from J, with 12 bases in between. This CDR3 comprises 17 residues. From germline, CDR1 is KGHSH and CDR2 LQKENI. This CDR3 reads CASSPPFFIGGANVLTF. DNA for the CDR3: TGTGCCAGCTCACCACCGTTCTTTATTGGTGGGGCCAACGTCCTGACTTTC.

There are many counts of this clonotype. The chain is built from TRBV11-2 and TRBJ2-5; D perhaps matches TRBD2 (5 bases). Germline CDR1 SGHAT, CDR2 FQNNGV. The length of the CDR3 is 14 residues. Trimming shortened V by 5 bases and J by 1 base, and 11 bases separated the two germline ends. Here the CDR3 reads CASSGGGLQETQYF. The CDR3 coding sequence is TGTGCCAGCAGCGGCGGCGGGCTCCAAGAGACCCAGTACTTC. Full variable domain (missing parts from reference TRBV11-2 and TRBJ2-5): EAGVAQSPRYKIIEKRQSVAFWCNPISGHATLYWYQQILGQGPKLLIQFQNNGVVDDSQLPKDRFSAERLKGVDSTLKIQPAKLEDSAVYLCASSGGGLQETQYFGPGTRLLVL.

In this sample, this clonotype turned up many times. CDR3 in amino acids: CASSPRDMNTEAFF. The CDR3 nucleotides read TGCGCCAGCAGCCCCAGGGATATGAACACTGAAGCTTTCTTT. V usage is TRBV4-1 and J usage is TRBJ1-1; the D gene is possibly TRBD1 (5 bases). This CDR3 has 14 amino acids. V lost 4 bases to trimming and J lost 0 bases, with 9 bases between them. CDR1 is MGHRA, CDR2 YSYEKL, per germline.

The sample holds a few counts of this clonotype. A much larger clone sits a single nucleotide away, making a read error possible. The chain is built from TRBV29-1 and TRBJ1-1; 7 positions agree with TRBD1. The CDR3 length is 15 residues. J gave up 6 bases and V 5 bases, and 15 bases lay outside the gene matches. Germline-derived CDR1 and CDR2 are SQVTM and ANQGSEA. The CDR3 is CSVLRQGRGVPEAFF. The CDR3 coding sequence is TGCAGCGTTTTGAGACAGGGACGGGGTGTCCCTGAAGCTTTCTTT. Using reference TRBV29-1 and TRBJ1-1 for the parts outside the CDR3, the full variable domain is SAVISQKPSRDICQRGTSLTIQCQVDSQVTMMFWYRQQPGQSLTLIATANQGSEATYESGFVIDKFPISRPNLTFSTLTVSNMSPEDSSIYLCSVLRQGRGVPEAFFGQGTRLTVV.

The rearrangement uses TRBV5-3 and TRBJ1-1, with a possible D match to TRBD1 (5 bases). TRBV5-3 is labeled an ORF, and its function is uncertain. The CDR3 covers 16 residues. The germline V and J ends were trimmed by 8 bases and 2 bases, with 22 bases remaining between them. CDR3 sequence reads: CASGLLAGSSNTEAFF. CDR3 sequence (DNA): TGTGCCAGCGGCTTGCTCGCAGGGAGCTCAAACACTGAAGCTTTCTTT.

There are many counts of this clonotype. V usage is TRBV5-1 and J usage is TRBJ2-7; D unclear. Trimming left V 0 bases short and J 1 base short, with 8 bases between. CDR1 SGHRS and CDR2 YFSETQ come from the germline V gene. CDR3 length equals 14 residues. CDR3 in DNA: TGCGCCAGCAGCTTGGCGGTCTTATCCTACGAGCAGTACTTC. It encodes CASSLAVLSYEQYF.

Many counts were recorded for this clonotype. This chain connects TRBV18 to TRBJ2-3; no definite D call. There are 15 residues in the CDR3. CDR1 and CDR2 (germline): KGHSH, LQKENI. Between the trimmed V and J ends, which lost 3 bases and 2 bases, there was a span of 12 bases. This CDR3 reads CASSPSTSSTDTQYF. The CDR3, as DNA: TGTGCCAGCTCACCGTCGACCTCATCCACAGATACGCAGTATTTT.

The V call is TRBV7-8, the J call TRBJ1-6; maybe TRBD1 (6 bases). Germline loops: CDR1 SGHVS, CDR2 FQNEAQ. V was trimmed by 5 bases and J by 6 bases, leaving 14 bases between them. The CDR3 spans 15 residues. Here the CDR3 DNA reads TGTGCCAGCAGCCAGACGGACAGCGTTAATTCACCCCTCCACTTT. Amino acids: CASSQTDSVNSPLHF.

In this sample, this clonotype turned up a few times. V usage is TRBV6-2 or TRBV6-3 and J usage is TRBJ1-5, with a weak D call TRBD1 (6 bases). Deletions cut 6 bases from V and 2 bases from J, with 14 bases between. This CDR3 contains 15 residues. In germline, CDR1 is MNHEY, CDR2 SVGEGT. The CDR3 bases are TGTGCCAGCAGACTTCAGGGGTTAGGCAATCAGCCCCAGCATTTT. Translated: CASRLQGLGNQPQHF.

This clonotype was recorded a few times. The V gene is TRBV6-6, the J gene TRBJ1-1; 7 bases map to TRBD1. CDR3 length equals 16 residues. The V gene end was trimmed by 0 bases and the J gene end by 5 bases; junction bases not matched to a gene: 9. Germline V gene lookup returns CDR1 MNHNY and CDR2 SVGAGI (reference sequence). CDR3 residues: CASSYSTQRGRTEAFF. The CDR3 DNA reads as TGTGCCAGCAGTTACTCGACTCAAAGGGGGCGAACTGAAGCTTTCTTT.

Comments on this clonotype: A read error is possible here, since a much larger clone lies one base away. J is TRBJ2-1 and V is TRBV11-2; D uncertain. Deletions cut 2 bases from V and 8 bases from J, with 10 bases between. Germline lookup yields CDR1 SGHAT and CDR2 FQNNGV. The CDR3 loop spans 13 amino acids. CDR3 amino acids: CASSLSGHDEQFF. The CDR3 region has the DNA TGTGCCAGCAGCTTATCAGGCCACGATGAGCAGTTCTTC.

This clonotype came up a few times. The V and J genes are TRBV12-3 or TRBV12-4 and TRBJ1-4; 8 bases map to TRBD1. V trimming: 8 bases; J trimming: 8 bases; junction bases outside the gene matches: 7. This CDR3 region has 13 residues. The CDR3 loop reads CASRTGGEEKLFF. DNA of the CDR3: TGTGCCAGCCGAACAGGGGGGGAGGAAAAACTGTTTTTT.